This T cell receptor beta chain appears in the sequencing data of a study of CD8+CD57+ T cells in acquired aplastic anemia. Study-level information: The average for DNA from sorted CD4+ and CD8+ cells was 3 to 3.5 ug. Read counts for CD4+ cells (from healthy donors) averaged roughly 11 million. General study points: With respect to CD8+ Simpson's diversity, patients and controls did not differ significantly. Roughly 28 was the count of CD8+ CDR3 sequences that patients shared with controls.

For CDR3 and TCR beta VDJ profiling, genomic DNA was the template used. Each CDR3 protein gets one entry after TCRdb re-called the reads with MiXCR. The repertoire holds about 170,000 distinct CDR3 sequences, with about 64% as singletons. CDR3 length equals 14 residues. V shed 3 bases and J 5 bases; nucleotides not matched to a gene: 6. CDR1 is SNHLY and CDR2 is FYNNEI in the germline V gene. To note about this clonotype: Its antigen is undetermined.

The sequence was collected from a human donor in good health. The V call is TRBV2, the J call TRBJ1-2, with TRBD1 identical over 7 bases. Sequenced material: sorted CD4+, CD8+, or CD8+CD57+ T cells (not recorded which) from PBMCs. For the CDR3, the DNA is TGTGCCAGCAGTGACCATAACAGGGGATATGGCTACACCTTC. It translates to CASSDHNRGYGYTF.